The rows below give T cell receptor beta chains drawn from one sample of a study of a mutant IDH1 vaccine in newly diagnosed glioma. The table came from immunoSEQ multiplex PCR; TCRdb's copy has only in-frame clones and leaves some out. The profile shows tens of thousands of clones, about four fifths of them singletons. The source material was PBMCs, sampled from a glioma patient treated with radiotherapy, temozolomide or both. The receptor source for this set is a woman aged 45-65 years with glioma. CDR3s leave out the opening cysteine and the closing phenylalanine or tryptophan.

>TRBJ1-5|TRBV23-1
ASSQSSEPQH
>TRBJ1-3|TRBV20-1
SAPEGNTIY
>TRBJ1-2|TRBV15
ATSNNYGYT
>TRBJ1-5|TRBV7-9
ASSAGLNQPQH
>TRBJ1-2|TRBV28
ASSTLQAYGYT
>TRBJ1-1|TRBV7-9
ASSSDRTIGSTEAF
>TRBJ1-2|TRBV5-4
ASSADRVSGYT
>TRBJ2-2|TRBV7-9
ASSLPGGDTGELF
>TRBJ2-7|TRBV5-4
ATSTGIAYEQY
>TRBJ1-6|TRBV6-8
ASSLSGGSPLH
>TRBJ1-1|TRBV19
ASSIAGGGTEAF
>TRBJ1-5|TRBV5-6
ASSSGSNQPQH
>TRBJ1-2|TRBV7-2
ASSSRQGAGGYT
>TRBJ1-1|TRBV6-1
ASSGRDRGLHGTEAF
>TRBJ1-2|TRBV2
ASSGLIRSGYT
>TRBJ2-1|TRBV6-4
ASARSDSSYNEQF
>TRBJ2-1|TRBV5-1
ASSLGQGTPYNEQF
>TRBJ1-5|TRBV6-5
ASARNTGQPQH
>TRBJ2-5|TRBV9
ASSAGPTQETQY
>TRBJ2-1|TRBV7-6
ASSLSRYNEQF
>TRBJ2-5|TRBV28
ASWQGGRETQY
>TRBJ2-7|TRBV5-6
ASSILYEQY
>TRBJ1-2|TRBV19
ATRRDREANYGYT
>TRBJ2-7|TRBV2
ASSRDKRNEQY
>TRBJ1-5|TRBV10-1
ASSESLYQPQH
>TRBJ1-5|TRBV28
ASKGTNQPQH
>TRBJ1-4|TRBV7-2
ASSLSQGGEKLF
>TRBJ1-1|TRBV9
ASSVEDRTEAF
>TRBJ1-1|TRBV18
ASSPNARQNTEAF
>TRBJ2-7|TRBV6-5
ASSYRTGNYEQY
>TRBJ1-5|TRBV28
ASSFTDAGNQPQH
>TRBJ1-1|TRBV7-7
ASSWQENTEAF
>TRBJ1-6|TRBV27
ASSLRDRVGVTHSYNSPLH
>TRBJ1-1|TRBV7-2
ASSLLYRQGAQATEAF
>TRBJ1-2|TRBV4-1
ASSQAGQFLFYGYT
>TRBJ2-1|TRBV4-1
ASSHYVTQLSSYNEQF
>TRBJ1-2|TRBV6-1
ASSGNPGGYT
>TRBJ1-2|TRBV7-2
SSTRDTPNYGYT
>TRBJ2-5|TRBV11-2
ASSPPRWETQY
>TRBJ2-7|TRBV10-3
AISGTGAPYEQY
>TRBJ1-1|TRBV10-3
AISERGVEAF
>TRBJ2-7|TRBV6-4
ASSKGPGYEQY
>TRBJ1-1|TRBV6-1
ASRDRVRTEAF
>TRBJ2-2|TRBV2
ASLLTVNTGELF
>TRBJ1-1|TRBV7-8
ASSFMGEAF
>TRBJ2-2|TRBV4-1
ASSQYDSGATNTGELF
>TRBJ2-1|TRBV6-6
ASSPQGYNEQF
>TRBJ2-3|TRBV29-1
SVVGERGGPGNTQY